This T cell receptor beta chain appears in the sequencing data of a study of shared clonotypes between healthy human individuals. Authors' data handling: In the immunoSEQ data, sequences were junction-only and lacked quality scores, so filtering differed. Sequencing used immunoSEQ multiplex PCR; TCRdb keeps in-frame clones, though not all of them. V and J calls and clone size are given by that table; D and trimming were obtained from the DNA. This table holds around 1.5 million clones, 95% to 99% found once. CDR1 SGHRS and CDR2 YFSETQ come from the germline V gene. V dropped 0 bases and J dropped 5 bases, with 5 bases sitting between them. The CDR3 totals 13 residues. About this clone itself: The same CDR3 is also encoded by other DNA sequences in this sample.

V gene TRBV5-1 combines with J gene TRBJ2-2; no clear D gene. The sample comprised naive CD4+ T cells sorted from blood. Subset: CD45RA+ positively selected. This TCR came from a man aged 30 to 39 in good health. The CDR3 reads CASSLEGTGELFF. CDR3 nucleotides: TGCGCCAGCAGCTTGGAGGGTACCGGGGAGCTGTTTTTT.